This T cell receptor beta chain was recovered during a study of siplizumab effects on memory and regulatory T cells (dated by TCRdb to the late 2010s). Study-wide context: The study examined how the anti-CD2 antibody siplizumab affects alloreactive T-cell subsets in allogeneic mixed lymphocyte reactions built from human PBMCs. What the work shows at the level of the full study, not this receptor alone: Sequences below about 10^-5 frequency were poorly captured, so only a minor fraction of alloreactive clones could be mapped to unstimulated subsets. In reactions with siplizumab, an average of 68.8% of mappable alloreactive CD4+ clones were Treg-derived, compared with around 30% in control reactions. No functional confirmation was obtained for the suppressive function of proliferating Tregs from siplizumab cultures. Unstimulated naive T cells appeared more diverse than memory T cells, and naive cells seemed to contribute substantially to the alloresponse. The cumulative frequency of alloreactive sequences that could be traced back to unstimulated CD4+ memory T cells was significantly reduced by siplizumab. About 75-96% of proliferating CD4+ or CD8+ clones could not be given a naive or memory phenotype.

Points on this clone: The antigen it binds to is not known. Base qualities are missing; no much larger clone stands one base away.

Libraries were constructed by the immunoSEQ multiplex PCR assay. The deep sequencing platform assayed about 10^5 TCR templates per sample. Genomic DNA extracted from sorted T cells was the material used for TCRbeta CDR3 sequencing. The source study handled its data this way. The R programming language was used for clonal analysis of TCRbeta CDR3 data. Alloreactive CD4+ and CD8+ clones were defined by comparing unstimulated samples with post-reaction CFSE-low samples. Regulatory or non-regulatory origin was assigned to alloreactive CD4+ clones by matching of sequences to sorted unstimulated Treg and non-Treg repertoires. Imported from immuneACCESS, the table was reduced by TCRdb to in-frame sequences with V and J called. These copies leave out some clones; in studies compared against another copy, an unresolved V gene accounts for under half, and the cause of the remainder is not known. V and J calls and clone size come straight from that table; D and trimming were deduced from the DNA. Present in this sample are about 50,000 clones, less than 98% of which were seen just once. The ten largest clonotypes hold about 1% of the sample.

Unstimulated CD4+ memory cells were also sequenced in three donor pairs, together with CD4+ naive, CD8+ TEMRA, CD8+ naive and CD8+ effector memory subsets. Sorted unstimulated T cells and proliferating T cells recovered from mixed lymphocyte reactions were subjected to TCRbeta CDR3 sequencing. Fresh whole blood from some ten HLA-typed healthy donors was used as the source from which PBMCs were isolated. Cut back by 5 bases and 0 bases, the V and J ends lie 14 bases apart. From cysteine to phenylalanine, the CDR3 is 16 amino acids long. The kept DNA is CDR3 alone, 48 bases in frame from the first base. As encoded in the germline V gene, CDR1 is SGHNT while CDR2 is YENEEA.

This receptor was taken from a human donor in good health. This receptor chain uses TRBV11-3 and TRBJ2-4, with the D gene uncertain. The sequenced material came from naive CD8+ T cells sorted from blood. The cell subset or site label, read with the paper, signifies: unstimulated naive T cells. DNA sequence: TGTGCCAGCAGCCCCCCTTCGACGATAGCCAAAAACATTCAGTACTTC. It is translated as CASSPPSTIAKNIQYF.